This TCR beta chain came from a study of response to subunit inactivated influenza vaccine. This clonotype was found many times. TCRdb itself ran the RT-PCR reads through MiXCR, one entry per CDR3 protein. The sample yields almost 600,000 distinct CDR3 sequences, 12% to 15% seen once. Deletions cut 7 bases from V and 5 bases from J, with 14 bases between. The germline V gene has CDR1 SQVTM and CDR2 ANQGSEA. CDR3 length equals 13 residues. Sequenced here: PBMCs from blood, sampled 12 days after vaccination. This chain links TRBV29-1 with TRBJ1-4; the D gene is possibly TRBD1 (5 bases). This receptor was identified in a man aged 50 to 59 who received an inactivated influenza vaccine. As DNA, the CDR3 is TGCAGCGCCACAGAGCGGGGGAATGAAAAACTGTTTTTT. This gives the protein CSATERGNEKLFF. Variable domain in full (rest from reference TRBV29-1 and TRBJ1-4): SAVISQKPSRDICQRGTSLTIQCQVDSQVTMMFWYRQQPGQSLTLIATANQGSEATYESGFVIDKFPISRPNLTFSTLTVSNMSPEDSSIYLCSATERGNEKLFFGSGTQLSVL.